One sample yielded the 4 T cell receptor beta chains listed below, sequenced in a study of CD8 T cells in ankylosing spondylitis. A single record per CDR3 protein comes from TCRdb applying MiXCR to the 5' RACE reads. Here the sample spans over 150,000 distinct CDR3 sequences, 18% being singletons. Sequencing was carried out using blood, either unsorted or a sorted T cell fraction (not recorded which). The origin of the receptors is a male donor under 30 with ankylosing spondylitis or in good health (not recorded which).

The CDR3 sequence is CASSRAGPYNEQFF. In nucleotides, the CDR3 is TGTGCCAGCAGTAGGGCGGGACCGTACAATGAGCAGTTCTTC. The chain recombines TRBV6-1 with TRBJ2-1; the D gene is possibly TRBD2 (6 bases). There are 14 residues in the CDR3. V lost 5 bases and J lost 4, with 12 bases in between. Germline V gene sequence: CDR1 MNHNS, CDR2 SASEGT.

The chain links TRBV12-3 or TRBV12-4 to TRBJ2-4; unclear D gene. Trimming removed 3 bases at V and 7 bases at J, with 4 bases between. The CDR3 is made up of 11 amino acids. Written as DNA, the CDR3 is TGTGCCAGCAGTTTTGGTAACATTCAGTACTTC. Its protein product is CASSFGNIQYF.

This clonotype occurred many times. V is TRBV12-5 and J is TRBJ2-1; the D gene could be TRBD1 or TRBD2 (5 bases each). CDR3 length equals 15 residues. The V end lost 7 bases, the J end lost 8 bases, and 21 bases lay between the germline ends. CDR1 and CDR2 (germline): LGHNT, FRNRAP. In DNA, the CDR3 is TGTGCTAGTGCCCCGGGGCTAGCTCGAAGCGATGAGCAGTTCTTC. Translating gives CASAPGLARSDEQFF.

The chain couples TRBV5-1 to TRBJ2-7, with 9 bases identical to TRBD1. This CDR3 has 13 residues. V trimming: 4 bases; J trimming: 6 bases; junction bases outside the gene matches: 5. Germline V gene data show CDR1 as SGHRS and CDR2 as YFSETQ. CDR3 sequence: CASSVDRGGEQYV. The CDR3 nucleotides read TGCGCCAGCAGCGTGGACAGGGGCGGCGAGCAGTACGTC.